This T cell receptor (beta chain) was obtained from a study of T cell clones after liver transplantation. The overall study: Samples came from ITN030ST, which attempted immunosuppression withdrawal within 2 years of liver transplantation.

Only in-frame clones appear in the TCRdb table, and some are missing; sequencing was by immunoSEQ multiplex PCR. The sample shows approximately 100,000 clones, about 86% of them seen only once. V lost 7 bases and J lost 5; bases outside the gene matches: 9. Germline V CDR1 and CDR2: LNHDA, SQIVND (reference sequence). The CDR3 is 15 residues long. V gene TRBV19 combines with J gene TRBJ1-5; 9 nucleotides align to TRBD1. The sequence was collected from a human patient who received a liver transplant. These T cells may partly come from the graft donor. Source: CD4+ T cells from blood, taken around 49 months after liver transplant. In DNA, the CDR3 is TGTGCCAGTAAACCCGGGACAGGGAAATATCAGCCCCAGCATTTT. This translates into CASKPGTGKYQPQHF. Complete variable domain (other parts from reference TRBV19 and TRBJ1-5): DGGITQSPKYLFRKEGQNVTLSCEQNLNHDAMYWYRQDPGQGLRLIYYSQIVNDFQKGDIAEGYSVSREKKESFPLTVTSAQKNPTAFYLCASKPGTGKYQPQHFGDGTRLSIL.